These 15 T cell receptor beta chains were sequenced from one sample in a study of T cell repertoires in cytomegalovirus infection. Their recognized antigens are unknown. TCRdb re-called the reads through MiXCR, storing one row per CDR3 protein. This sample has about 110,000 distinct CDR3 sequences, with 9.5% to 13% found just once. Sequences were obtained from PBMCs, sequenced either directly or after in vitro stimulation (not recorded which). The receptors derive from a human donor in good health (CMV status not recorded). Some clones in this sample may be carry-over from other donors' samples.

At least ten counts were recorded for this clonotype. The V call is TRBV2, the J call TRBJ2-2; a weak D match, TRBD2 (6 bases). Trimming pared 8 bases from V and 5 bases from J, leaving 18 bases between. Germline V gene data show CDR1 as SNHLY and CDR2 as FYNNEI. The CDR3 runs to 15 residues. The CDR3 DNA reads TGTGCCAGCTCCCAGGAGGGAGGTCTAACCGGGGAGCTGTTTTTT. Its protein is CASSQEGGLTGELFF.

As for this clonotype: A much larger clone is a single base away; this may be a read error. V is TRBV12-3 or TRBV12-4 and J is TRBJ1-1; D gene unclear. This CDR3 spans 17 amino acids. Trimming took off 6 bases at V and 0 bases at J, with 20 bases between the two ends. The CDR3 reads CASSERAGFEMNTEAFF. CDR3 nucleotide sequence: TGTGCCAGCAGCGAAAGAGCGGGGTTTGAGATGAACACTGAAGCTTTCTTT.

This clonotype was seen more than once but under ten times. CDR3 amino acids: CASRRTGTGNNEQFF. The CDR3 bases are TGTGCCAGCAGGCGAACCGGGACAGGGAACAATGAGCAGTTCTTC. The chain couples TRBV12-3 or TRBV12-4 to TRBJ2-1; 9 nucleotides align to TRBD1. The CDR3 has 15 residues. V lost 6 bases, J lost 5 bases, and 8 bases stayed unmatched.

This clonotype was counted many times. CDR3 bases: TGTGCCAGCTCACCTTGGACTAGCGGGCCCACAGATACGCAGTATTTT. This translates into CASSPWTSGPTDTQYF. The V and J genes are TRBV18 and TRBJ2-3, with 11 positions matching TRBD2. Per the germline V gene, CDR1 is KGHSH and CDR2 is LQKENI. The CDR3 runs 16 residues. The trim removed 3 bases at V and 2 bases at J, leaving 4 bases unmatched.

This clonotype was recorded at least ten times. The V call is TRBV7-2, the J call TRBJ2-1, with D perhaps TRBD2 (6 bases). With 5 bases removed from V and 7 bases from J, the gap between germline ends came to 18 bases. Germline values: CDR1 SGHTA, CDR2 FQGNSA. This CDR3 has 15 residues. CDR3 nucleotide sequence: TGTGCCAGCAGCCCTCTAGCGCGAAGTGGGAATGAGCAGTTCTTC. This translates into CASSPLARSGNEQFF. The entire variable domain, with the rest obtained from reference TRBV7-2 and TRBJ2-1, is as follows: GAGVSQSPSNKVTEKGKDVELRCDPISGHTALYWYRQSLGQGLEFLIYFQGNSAPDKSGLPSDRFSAERTGGSVSTLTIQRTQQEDSAVYLCASSPLARSGNEQFFGPGTRLTVL.

In this sample, this clonotype turned up a few times. V and J are TRBV4-1 and TRBJ2-1; D remains ambiguous. CDR1 and CDR2 from the germline V gene are MGHRA and YSYEKL. The CDR3 spans 14 residues. Trimming cost V 2 bases and J 0 bases, with 5 bases left between them. CDR3 in amino acids: CASSQRSSYNEQFF. CDR3 nucleotide sequence: TGCGCCAGCAGCCAACGGAGCTCCTACAATGAGCAGTTCTTC.

This clonotype was recorded many times. This chain connects TRBV28 to TRBJ1-1; no firm D call. The length of the CDR3 is 13 residues. Germline V gene lookup returns CDR1 MDHEN and CDR2 SYDVKM. V lost 2 bases and J 5 bases, leaving 9 bases between the germline ends. The CDR3: CASSLTVGTEAFF. The CDR3 DNA reads TGTGCCAGCAGTTTAACGGTGGGTACTGAAGCTTTCTTT.

This clonotype appeared many times. V and J are TRBV7-2 and TRBJ1-2; no clear D. V was trimmed by 5 bases and J by 4 bases, leaving 14 bases between them. Per germline, CDR1 SGHTA and CDR2 FQGNSA. The CDR3 is 14 amino acids. CDR3 in amino acids: CASSLPRHSYGYTF. The DNA of the CDR3 is TGTGCCAGCAGCCTCCCGAGGCACTCCTATGGCTACACCTTC.

This clonotype turned up a few times. The chain employs TRBV3-1 and TRBJ2-1; 9 positions agree with TRBD2. J gave up 6 bases and V 0 bases, and 15 bases lay outside the gene matches. Looked up from germline, CDR1 is LGHDT and CDR2 is YNNKEL (reference sequence). This CDR3 has 19 amino acids. This CDR3 reads CASSQEKIRVASGANEQFF. CDR3 in DNA: TGTGCCAGCAGCCAAGAAAAGATTCGGGTGGCTAGCGGGGCCAATGAGCAGTTCTTC.

V usage is TRBV6-2 or TRBV6-3 and J usage is TRBJ1-1; D is uncertain. Germline V lookup: CDR1 MNHEY, CDR2 SVGEGT. The CDR3 extends over 16 amino acids. Trimming removed 1 base from V and 1 base from J, with 13 bases in between. CDR3 DNA: TGTGCCAGCAGTTACTACGGACGGGCACAGAACACTGAAGCTTTCTTT. Its protein product is CASSYYGRAQNTEAFF.

This clonotype has a count of ten or more. The chain uses TRBV13 and TRBJ2-7; D gene unclear. Germline CDR1 is PRHDT and CDR2 is FYEKMQ (reference sequence). V was cut by 5 bases and J by 6 bases, with 11 bases left in between. The CDR3 runs 12 residues. In DNA, the CDR3 is TGTGCCAGCAGCCCCCACGGCGGCGAGCAGTACTTC. Its translation is CASSPHGGEQYF. The full variable domain, completed using reference TRBV13 and TRBJ2-7, is AAGVIQSPRHLIKEKRETATLKCYPIPRHDTVYWYQQGPGQDPQFLISFYEKMQSDKGSIPDRFSAQQFSDYHSELNMSSLELGDSALYFCASSPHGGEQYFGPGTRLTVT.

The CDR3 region has the DNA TGTGCCAGCACAGACGTATACCTCTCTGGGGCCAACGTCCTGACTTTC. The encoded protein is CASTDVYLSGANVLTF. This chain uses TRBV2 with TRBJ2-6; no clear D gene. Per the germline V gene, CDR1 is SNHLY and CDR2 is FYNNEI. V was shortened by 7 bases and J by 0 bases, with 13 bases between the two germline ends. The CDR3 length is 16 residues.

To note about this clonotype: Being one base from a much bigger clone, this may be a read error. The chain has TRBV7-8 and TRBJ2-5; 10 positions agree with TRBD2. CDR3 size: 15 residues. V shed 5 bases, J shed 5 bases, and the junction held 8 bases outside the gene matches. Germline CDR1 and CDR2: SGHVS and FQNEAQ. CDR3 in amino acids: CASSKLAGAAETQYF. For the CDR3, the DNA is TGTGCCAGCAGCAAGCTAGCGGGGGCGGCGGAGACCCAGTACTTC.

This clonotype turned up a few times. This chain links TRBV7-2 with TRBJ2-5; D might be TRBD1 or TRBD2, each matching 5 bases. This CDR3 is 15 amino acids long. The ends were cut back, 5 bases at V and 1 base at J, with 14 bases in the middle. Germline V gene sequence: CDR1 SGHTA, CDR2 FQGNSA. The CDR3 protein is CASSRGAVTQETQYF. The DNA of the CDR3 is TGTGCCAGCAGCCGAGGGGCAGTTACCCAAGAGACCCAGTACTTC.

The chain joins TRBV30 to TRBJ1-4, with D possibly matching TRBD1 (6 bases). The CDR3 spans 17 residues. From germline, CDR1 is GTSNPN and CDR2 SVGIG (reference sequence). V dropped 2 bases and J dropped 0 bases, with 16 bases sitting between them. CDR3 protein: CAWSPPDRLATNEKLFF. The CDR3 coding sequence is TGTGCCTGGAGTCCGCCGGACAGACTTGCAACTAATGAAAAACTGTTTTTT.